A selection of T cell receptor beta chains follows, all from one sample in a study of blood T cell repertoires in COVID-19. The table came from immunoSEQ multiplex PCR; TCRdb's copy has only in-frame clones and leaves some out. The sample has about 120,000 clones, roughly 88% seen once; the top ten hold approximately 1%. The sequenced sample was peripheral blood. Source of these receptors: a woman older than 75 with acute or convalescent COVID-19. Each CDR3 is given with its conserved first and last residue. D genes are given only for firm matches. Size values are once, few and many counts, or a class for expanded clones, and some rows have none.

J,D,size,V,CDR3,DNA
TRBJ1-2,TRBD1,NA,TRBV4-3,CASSPQQGARYGYTF,TGCGCCAGCAGCCCACAACAGGGGGCGCGTTATGGCTACACCTTC
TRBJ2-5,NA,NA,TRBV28,CASSLVPQGRETQYF,TGTGCCAGCAGTTTAGTCCCCCAGGGGCGGGAGACCCAGTACTTC
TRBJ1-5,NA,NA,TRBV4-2,CASSQGRAGNQPQHF,TGTGCCAGCAGCCAGGGCAGGGCCGGCAATCAGCCCCAGCATTTT
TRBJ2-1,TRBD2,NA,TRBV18,CASSPRLAGSYNEQFF,TGTGCCAGCTCACCACGATTAGCGGGCTCTTACAATGAGCAGTTCTTC
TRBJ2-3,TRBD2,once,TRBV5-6,CASSTGLAYTDTQYF,TGTGCCAGCAGCACGGGACTAGCGTATACAGATACGCAGTATTTT
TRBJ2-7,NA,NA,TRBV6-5,CASSLDTLNYEQYF,TGTGCCAGCAGTCTGGACACGCTAAACTACGAGCAGTACTTC
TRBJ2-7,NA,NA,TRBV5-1,CASSLETSYEQYF,TGCGCCAGCAGCTTAGAAACTTCCTACGAGCAGTACTTC
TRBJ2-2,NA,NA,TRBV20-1,CSASPGRDTGELFF,TGCAGTGCTAGTCCCGGCAGGGACACCGGGGAGCTGTTTTTT
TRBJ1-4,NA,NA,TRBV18,CASSPGITRVQLFF,TGTGCCAGCTCACCAGGGATCACGAGGGTCCAACTGTTTTTT
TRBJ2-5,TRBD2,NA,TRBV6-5,CASSYRKIAGGETQYF,TGTGCCAGCAGTTATAGGAAGATAGCGGGGGGTGAGACCCAGTACTTC
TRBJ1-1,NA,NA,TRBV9,CASSASPNQGGDTEAFF,TGTGCCAGCAGCGCAAGTCCCAACCAAGGGGGGGACACTGAAGCTTTCTTT
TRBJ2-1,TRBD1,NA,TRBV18,CASSQGQGSYNEQFF,TGTGCCAGCTCACAAGGACAGGGCTCCTACAATGAGCAGTTCTTC
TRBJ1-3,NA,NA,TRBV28,CASSFEGSNTIYF,TGTGCCAGCAGTTTTGAGGGCTCAAACACCATATATTTT
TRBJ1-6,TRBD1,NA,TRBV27,CASSLDRDSLNSPLHF,TGTGCCAGCAGTTTAGACCGGGACAGTCTTAATTCACCCCTCCACTTT
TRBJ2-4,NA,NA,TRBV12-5,CASGLVFRLAKNIQYF,TGTGCTAGTGGTTTGGTGTTCAGACTAGCCAAAAACATTCAGTACTTC
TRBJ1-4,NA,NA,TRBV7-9,CASSLAEIFNEKLFF,TGTGCCAGCAGCTTGGCTGAAATCTTCAATGAAAAACTGTTTTTT
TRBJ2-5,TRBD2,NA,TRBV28,CASSSGTSGSRETQYF,TGTGCCAGCAGTTCCGGGACTAGCGGGAGCCGGGAGACCCAGTACTTC
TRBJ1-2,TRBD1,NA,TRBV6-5,CASSFLGQTYGYTF,TGTGCCAGCAGCTTCCTGGGACAGACCTATGGCTACACCTTC
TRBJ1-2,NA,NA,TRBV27,CASSSGSLYGYTF,TGTGCCAGCAGTTCAGGCTCACTCTATGGCTACACCTTC
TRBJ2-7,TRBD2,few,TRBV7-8,CASSLAASGSKYEQYF,TGTGCCAGCAGCTTAGCCGCCAGCGGGAGCAAATACGAGCAGTACTTC
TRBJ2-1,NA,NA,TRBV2,CASSGVLGGGSYNEQFF,TGTGCCAGCAGTGGGGTATTAGGAGGAGGCTCCTACAATGAGCAGTTCTTC
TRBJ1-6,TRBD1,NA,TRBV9,CASSAGQTLDPLHF,TGTGCCAGCAGCGCGGGACAGACCTTGGATCCCCTCCACTTT
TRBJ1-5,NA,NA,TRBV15,CATSRDMTENQPQHF,TGTGCCACCAGCAGAGATATGACAGAAAATCAGCCCCAGCATTTT
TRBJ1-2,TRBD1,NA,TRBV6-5,CASRVTTGGDIYTF,TGTGCCAGCCGCGTTACGACAGGGGGCGATATCTACACCTTC
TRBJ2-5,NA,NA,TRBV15,CATSRELAETQYF,TGTGCCACCAGCAGAGAGCTAGCGGAGACCCAGTACTTC
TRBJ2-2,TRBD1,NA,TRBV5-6,CASSSGTGHNTGELFF,TGTGCCAGCAGCTCGGGGACAGGGCACAACACCGGGGAGCTGTTTTTT
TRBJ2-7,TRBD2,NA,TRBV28,CASSPWVAGAYSYEQYF,TGTGCCAGCAGTCCCTGGGTAGCGGGAGCATACTCCTACGAGCAGTACTTC
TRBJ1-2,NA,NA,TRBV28,CASSSGMGYGYTF,TGTGCCAGCAGCTCAGGGATGGGCTATGGCTACACCTTC
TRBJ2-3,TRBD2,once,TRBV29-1,CSVEDQAGGLHTQYF,TGCAGCGTTGAAGACCAAGCGGGAGGTTTGCACACGCAGTATTTT
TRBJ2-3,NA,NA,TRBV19,CASSSQGRTTDTQYF,TGTGCCAGTAGTAGTCAGGGGCGCACTACAGATACGCAGTATTTT
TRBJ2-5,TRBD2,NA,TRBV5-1,CASSLATSASETQYF,TGCGCCAGCAGCTTGGCCACTAGCGCCTCAGAGACCCAGTACTTC
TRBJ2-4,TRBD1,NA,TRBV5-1,CASSTLTGVKNIQYF,TGCGCCAGCAGCACTTTAACAGGGGTGAAAAACATTCAGTACTTC
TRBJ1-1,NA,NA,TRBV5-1,CASSLTGGDTEAFF,TGCGCCAGCAGCTTGACGGGGGGAGACACTGAAGCTTTCTTT
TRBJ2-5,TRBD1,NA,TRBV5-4,CASSSKQGAGETQYF,TGTGCCAGCAGCTCGAAACAGGGGGCGGGTGAGACCCAGTACTTC
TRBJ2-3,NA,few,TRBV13,CASSLESGGYDTQYF,TGTGCCAGCAGCTTAGAGTCTGGCGGGTACGATACGCAGTATTTT
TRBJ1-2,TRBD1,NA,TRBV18,CASSLGTGNYGYTF,TGTGCCAGCTCCCTCGGGACAGGAAACTATGGCTACACCTTC
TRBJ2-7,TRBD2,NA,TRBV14,CASRPAGGSEQYF,TGTGCCAGCAGACCCGCGGGGGGCTCCGAGCAGTACTTC
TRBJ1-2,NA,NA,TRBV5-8,CASSPIWHGYTF,TGTGCCAGCAGCCCAATATGGCATGGCTACACCTTC
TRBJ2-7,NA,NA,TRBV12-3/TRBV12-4,CASSYWTVPEQYF,TGTGCCAGCAGCTACTGGACTGTGCCGGAGCAGTACTTC
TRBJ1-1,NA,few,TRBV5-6,CASIDRRGITEAFF,TGTGCCAGCATTGATCGAAGGGGGATTACTGAAGCTTTCTTT
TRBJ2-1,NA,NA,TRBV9,CASSPQTGYEQFF,TGTGCCAGCAGCCCCCAGACAGGCTATGAGCAGTTCTTC
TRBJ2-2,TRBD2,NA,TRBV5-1,CASSSIPGLAGGANTGELFF,TGCGCCAGCAGCTCAATTCCGGGACTAGCGGGAGGAGCGAACACCGGGGAGCTGTTTTTT
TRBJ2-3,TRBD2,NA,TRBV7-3,CASSLTPSGSGPDTQYF,TGTGCCAGCAGCTTAACCCCTAGCGGGAGCGGGCCAGATACGCAGTATTTT
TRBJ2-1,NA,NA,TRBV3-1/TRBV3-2,CASSQFQGMDNEQFF,TGTGCCAGCAGCCAATTTCAGGGAATGGACAATGAGCAGTTCTTC
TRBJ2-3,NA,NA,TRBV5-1,CASSQEGGLAQYF,TGCGCCAGCAGCCAAGAGGGGGGGCTTGCGCAGTATTTT
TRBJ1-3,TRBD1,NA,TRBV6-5,CASSLGTGGNTIYF,TGTGCCAGCAGCCTCGGGACAGGGGGAAACACCATATATTTT
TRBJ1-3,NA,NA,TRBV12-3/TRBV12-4,CASSPSTGTIYF,TGTGCCAGCAGTCCCTCCACGGGCACCATATATTTT
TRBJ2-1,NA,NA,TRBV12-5,CASGFGGLLDNEQFF,TGTGCTAGTGGTTTCGGGGGGCTACTAGACAATGAGCAGTTCTTC
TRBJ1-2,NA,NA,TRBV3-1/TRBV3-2,CASSGQGSFGYTF,TGTGCCAGCAGCGGTCAGGGGAGCTTCGGCTACACCTTC
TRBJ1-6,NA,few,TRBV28,CASEEGVNNSPLHF,TGTGCCAGCGAAGAGGGAGTCAATAATTCACCCCTCCACTTT
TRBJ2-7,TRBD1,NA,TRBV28,CASSKPGQGVYEQYF,TGTGCCAGCAGCAAACCGGGACAGGGTGTCTACGAGCAGTACTTC
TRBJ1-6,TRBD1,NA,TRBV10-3,CAISESGQANSPLHF,TGTGCCATCAGTGAGTCAGGACAGGCGAATTCACCCCTCCACTTT
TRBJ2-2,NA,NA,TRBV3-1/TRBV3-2,CASRSLSAGELFF,TGTGCCAGCAGATCCCTTTCTGCCGGGGAGCTGTTTTTT
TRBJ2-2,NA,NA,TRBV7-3,CASSLRSMGTGELFF,TGTGCCAGCAGCTTACGGAGTATGGGCACCGGGGAGCTGTTTTTT